The entry below gives a single TCR beta chain sequence along with its context. Its antigen is unidentified. This sample was included in a study of Ad26.COV2.S vaccination and SARS-CoV-2 variants. Study details: Dosing was one shot or two shots 56 days apart. Study observations and caveats: Reportedly, spike-specific CD8+ and CD4+ T cell responses achieved substantial breadth once vaccination had taken place. Whether participants received vaccine or placebo, their non-spike TCR breadth was similar.

V lost 6 bases and J lost 4, with 19 bases in between. Germline assignment: CDR1 MNHEY and CDR2 SMNVEV (reference sequence). The length of the CDR3 is 15 residues. Measured with immunoSEQ multiplex PCR; TCRdb has only the in-frame clones, and not every one. The sample carries around 500,000 clones, 80% to 90% recorded once. This sample's treatment: around 19 received Ad26.COV2.S at low or high dose, single or two shots; a few received placebo; per-sample allocation not given. Sampling took place 63 days after the first vaccine or placebo injection. Cohort 1b enrolled adults aged 18-55 years in Boston.

Sequenced here: peripheral blood, sampled in a trial of Ad26.COV2.S vaccine versus placebo. The chain links TRBV27 to TRBJ2-7; tentatively, D is TRBD1 (6 bases). The sequence came from a person aged 18-60 years who received the Ad26.COV2.S COVID-19 vaccine or a placebo. The CDR3 loop is CASSPPGTLSYEQYF. In DNA form, the CDR3 reads TGTGCCAGCAGCCCTCCGGGGACACTCTCATACGAGCAGTACTTC.